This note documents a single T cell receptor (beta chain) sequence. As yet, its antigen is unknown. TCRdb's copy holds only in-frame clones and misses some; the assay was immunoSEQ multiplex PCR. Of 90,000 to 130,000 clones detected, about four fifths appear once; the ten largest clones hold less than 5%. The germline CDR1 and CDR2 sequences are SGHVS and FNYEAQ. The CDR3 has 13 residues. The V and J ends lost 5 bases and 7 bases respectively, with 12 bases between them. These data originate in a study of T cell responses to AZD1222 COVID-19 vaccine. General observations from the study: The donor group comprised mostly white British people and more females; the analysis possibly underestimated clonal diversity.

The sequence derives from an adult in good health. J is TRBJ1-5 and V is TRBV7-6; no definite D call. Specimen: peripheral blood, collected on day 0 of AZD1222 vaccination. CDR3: CASSQLAGQPQHF. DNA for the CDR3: TGTGCCAGCAGCCAACTCGCGGGACAGCCCCAGCATTTT.